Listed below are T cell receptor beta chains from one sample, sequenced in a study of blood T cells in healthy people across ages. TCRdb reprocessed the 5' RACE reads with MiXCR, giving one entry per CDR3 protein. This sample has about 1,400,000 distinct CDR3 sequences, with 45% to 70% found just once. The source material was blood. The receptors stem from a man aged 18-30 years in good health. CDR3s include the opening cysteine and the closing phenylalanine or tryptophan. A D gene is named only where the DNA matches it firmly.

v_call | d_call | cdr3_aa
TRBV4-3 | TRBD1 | CASSQGTGFSYNEQFF
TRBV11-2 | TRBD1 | CASSIGQGQETQYF
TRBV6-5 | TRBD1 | CASSPGTGRQGRGYTF
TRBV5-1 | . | CASSLGVAGNQPQHF
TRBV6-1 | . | CASSLGTPFSYEQYF
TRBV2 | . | CASSGVQGRWYEQYF
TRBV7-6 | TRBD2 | CASSLRLAGSYEQYF
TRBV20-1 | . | CSAIKRNEQYF
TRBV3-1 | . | CASSQEFGVGGANVLTF
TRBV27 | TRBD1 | CASSHLPPGQVYYEQYF
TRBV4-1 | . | CASSQEARDVSGANVLTF
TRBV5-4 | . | CASSFWSSNEQYF
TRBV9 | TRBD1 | CASSPWGPGQGQETQYF
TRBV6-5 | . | CASRPDPMGNNEQFF
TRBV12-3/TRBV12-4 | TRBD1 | CASSRTGGNSPLHF